A selection of T cell receptor beta chains follows, all from one sample in a study of response to subunit inactivated influenza vaccine. TCRdb recomputed calls from the RT-PCR reads with MiXCR, one row per CDR3 protein. Of over 650,000 distinct CDR3 sequences in the sample, approximately 17% were seen once. Sequences were derived from PBMCs from blood, sampled roughly 5 days after vaccination. These receptors originate from a man between 50 and 59 years old who received an inactivated influenza vaccine. Both conserved end residues are part of each CDR3. The D gene is left open where the match is weak. Not every row has a clone size; where given, it reads once, few, many or a size class.

j_gene,d_gene,v_gene,abundance,CDR3nt,CDR3aa
TRBJ2-1,TRBD2,TRBV7-3,few,TGTGCCAGCAGCCCCTCGTCGGCGGGAGGGCCCTTTGAGCAGTTCTTC,CASSPSSAGGPFEQFF
TRBJ2-7,.,TRBV29-1,few,TGCAGCGTTGAAGATTCGGGATACGAGCAGTACTTC,CSVEDSGYEQYF
TRBJ1-1,.,TRBV25-1,few,TGTGCCAGCAGTAAGGGCAGGGGAGGGAACACTGAAGCTTTCTTT,CASSKGRGGNTEAFF
TRBJ1-1,TRBD1,TRBV5-5,few,TGTGCCAGCAGCTTCACAGGGGGCCACACTGAAGCTTTCTTT,CASSFTGGHTEAFF
TRBJ1-5,.,TRBV20-1,few,TGCAGTGCTTGGGCCCGCTCTGGACAGCCCCAGCATTTT,CSAWARSGQPQHF
TRBJ2-3,TRBD1,TRBV3-1,.,TGTGCCAGCAGCCATCCGGGGACAGGCACAGATACGCAGTATTTT,CASSHPGTGTDTQYF
TRBJ1-1,.,TRBV9,.,TGTGCCAGCAGCGTAGGGGGGCTGGTGTACACTGAAGCTTTCTTT,CASSVGGLVYTEAFF
TRBJ2-5,.,TRBV20-1,.,TGCAGTGCTAAGCCGGGGTCCAGAGGGACCCAGTACTTC,CSAKPGSRGTQYF
TRBJ2-2,.,TRBV30,once,TGTGCCTGGAGTCCCGACAGGACCGGGGAGCTGTTTTTT,CAWSPDRTGELFF
TRBJ1-1,.,TRBV12-3/TRBV12-4,few,TGTGCCACCATGGAGGGAGCCTTTGAAGCTTTCTTT,CATMEGAFEAFF
TRBJ1-4,.,TRBV11-2,.,TGTGCCAGCAGCCCGACTGCCCATAATGAAAAACTGTTTTTT,CASSPTAHNEKLFF